This TCR beta chain originates from a study of blood T cell repertoires in COVID-19. Study-level background: The United States, Italy and Spain provided the acute and convalescent COVID-19 samples. The cDNA or gDNA used as material had been derived from T cells, B-cell-depleted T cells, or PBMCs.

CDR3 length: 13 amino acids. The germline V and J ends were trimmed by 6 bases and 6 bases, with 12 bases remaining between them. The V gene's germline CDR1 is SNHLY and CDR2 FYNNEI. In the authors' methods: Reference gene primer amplification in the assay estimated nucleated cell counts. TCRdb's table, derived via immunoSEQ multiplex PCR, lists solely in-frame clones and lacks some. The V and J calls and clone size were taken over from that table, and D and trimming were inferred from the DNA. This table has some 110,000 clones, approximately 85% appearing once. The TCR originated in a human donor in a cohort sampled during active COVID-19. The chain links TRBV2 to TRBJ1-5; D is perhaps TRBD1 (5 bases). Sequencing was performed on peripheral blood. The CDR3 DNA reads TGTGCCAGCAGGGGGGGGTTGGGTCAGCCCCAGCATTTT. Translating gives CASRGGLGQPQHF.